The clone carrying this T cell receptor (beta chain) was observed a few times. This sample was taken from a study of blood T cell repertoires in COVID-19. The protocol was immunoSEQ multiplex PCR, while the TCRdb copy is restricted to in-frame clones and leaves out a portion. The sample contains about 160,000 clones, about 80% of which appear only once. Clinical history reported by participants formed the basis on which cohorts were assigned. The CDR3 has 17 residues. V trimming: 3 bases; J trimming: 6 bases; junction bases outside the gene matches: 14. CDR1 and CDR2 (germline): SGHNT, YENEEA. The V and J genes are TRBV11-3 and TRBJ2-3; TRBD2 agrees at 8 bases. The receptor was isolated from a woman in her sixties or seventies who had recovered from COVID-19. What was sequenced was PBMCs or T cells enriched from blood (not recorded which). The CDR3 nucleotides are TGTGCCAGCAGCTTGGGGCCACTCACTAGCGGTCTCGATACGCAGTATTTT. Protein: CASSLGPLTSGLDTQYF.